Below are 15 T cell receptor beta chains sequenced from a single sample in a study of kidney transplant recipient with SARS-CoV-2 infection. MiXCR was run by TCRdb on the reads, yielding one entry per CDR3 protein. The repertoire consists of 200,000 to 300,000 distinct CDR3 sequences, with 29% occurring once and the leading ten covering nearly 7.5%. The sequencing here drew on a blood sample, taken at baseline and between days 110 and 120 from a kidney transplant recipient. The source of these receptors is a male patient in his 30s who had COVID-19 and was a kidney transplant recipient. These T cells may partly come from the graft donor.

For this clonotype: With a much larger clone just one base away, this may be a read error. CDR3 residues: CASSLKVPISISTEAFF. CDR3 in DNA: TGTGCCAGCAGCTTAAAGGTTCCCATTTCAATTAGCACTGAAGCTTTCTTT. This chain links TRBV3-1 with TRBJ1-1; D remains unclear. The CDR3 totals 17 residues. Germline CDR1 LGHDT, CDR2 YNNKEL (reference sequence). Trimming pared 5 bases from V and 4 bases from J, leaving 23 bases between.

This clonotype was recorded at least ten times. This sequence joins TRBV4-1 and TRBJ1-1, with D uncertain. Trimming took off 1 base at V and 1 base at J, with 7 bases between the two ends. The CDR3 totals 14 residues. CDR1 and CDR2 from the germline V gene are MGHRA and YSYEKL. In nucleotides, the CDR3 is TGCGCCAGCAGCCAAGGAGGCAAGAACACTGAAGCTTTCTTT. As protein: CASSQGGKNTEAFF.

This clonotype was counted at least ten times. The chain employs TRBV12-3 or TRBV12-4 and TRBJ1-4; no definite D call. The CDR3 is 15 residues long. The V end lost 7 bases, the J end lost 5 bases, and 17 bases lay between the germline ends. CDR3 loop: CASTRLTTGNEKLFF. In DNA, the CDR3 is TGTGCCAGCACCCGACTGACGACGGGAAATGAAAAACTGTTTTTT.

This clonotype was observed many times. The chain combines TRBV29-1 with TRBJ1-2; 8 bases are a match to TRBD1. The germline CDR1 and CDR2 sequences are SQVTM and ANQGSEA. V gave up 0 bases and J gave up 7 bases; unmatched junction bases: 16. This CDR3 has 17 amino acids. The CDR3 spells CSVEDRAGGVTRGGYTF. CDR3 sequence (DNA): TGCAGCGTTGAAGATCGTGCAGGGGGCGTCACCAGAGGTGGCTACACCTTC.

This clonotype was detected ten times or more. This chain links TRBV12-3 or TRBV12-4 with TRBJ1-5; no definite D call. The length of the CDR3 is 12 residues. The germline V and J ends were trimmed by 8 bases and 3 bases, with 8 bases remaining between them. CDR3 DNA: TGTGCCAGCGCCAGAAACAATCAGCCCCAGCATTTT. It yields the protein CASARNNQPQHF.

Remarks on this clonotype: A read error may explain this, as a much larger clone is one base away. V is TRBV15 and J is TRBJ1-2; D not certain. The ends were cut back, 4 bases at V and 4 bases at J, with 22 bases in the middle. Germline V gene lookup returns CDR1 LNHNV and CDR2 YYDKDF (reference sequence). This CDR3 has 17 amino acids. The DNA of the CDR3 is TGTGCCACCAGCAAGCACCTAAGGTGTGGAAGGACCTATGGCTACACCTTC. It encodes CATSKHLRCGRTYGYTF.

V usage is TRBV5-5 and J usage is TRBJ2-5; perhaps D is TRBD1 or TRBD2 (5 bases each). There are 16 residues in the CDR3. CDR1 SGHKS and CDR2 YYEKEE come from the germline V gene (reference sequence). V gave up 4 bases and J gave up 3 bases, with 19 bases separating them. The CDR3 protein is CASSPRDRGSEETQYF. DNA for the CDR3: TGTGCCAGCAGCCCCCGGGACCGTGGGAGCGAAGAGACCCAGTACTTC. The variable domain in full, completed from reference TRBV5-5 and TRBJ2-5, reads DAGVTQSPTHLIKTRGQQVTLRCSPISGHKSVSWYQQVLGQGPQFIFQYYEKEERGRGNFPDRFSARQFPNYSSELNVNALLLGDSALYLCASSPRDRGSEETQYFGPGTRLLVL.

The count of this clonotype is one. This may arise from a read error, as a much more abundant clone is one base away. A read error is likely, as this CDR3 ends without the conserved phenylalanine or tryptophan. The chain recombines TRBV5-1 with TRBJ1-1, with 8 bases matching TRBD1. Trimming removed 0 bases from V and 6 bases from J; junction bases left unmatched: 7. CDR3 length: 15 residues. Germline V gene sequence: CDR1 SGHRS, CDR2 YFSETQ. The CDR3 DNA reads as TGCGCCAGCAGCTTGGCCAGGGACAGGCCCGCTGAAGCTTTCCTT. Amino acids: CASSLARDRPAEAFL.

The table lists this clonotype with many counts. The chain recombines TRBV5-1 with TRBJ1-2; D is unclear. The V gene's germline CDR1 is SGHRS and CDR2 YFSETQ. V was pared by 4 bases and J by 4 bases, with 14 bases between. This CDR3 comprises 14 residues. The CDR3 coding sequence is TGCGCCAGCAGCAGGGCCCCGCAGCTCTATGGCTACACCTTC. Residues: CASSRAPQLYGYTF.

This clonotype showed up many times. The gene calls are TRBV3-1 and TRBJ2-4; D ambiguous. Per the germline V gene, CDR1 is LGHDT and CDR2 is YNNKEL (reference sequence). CDR3 length: 15 amino acids. V lost 1 base, J lost 7 bases, and 14 bases lay in between. The CDR3, as DNA: TGTGCCAGCAGCCAAGGTGATGACCAGTTCAACATTCAGTACTTC. Residues: CASSQGDDQFNIQYF.

This clonotype was seen once. A clone one base away is much larger, so this may be a read error. The chain links TRBV20-1 to TRBJ1-2, with D uncertain. Trimming removed 5 bases from V and 4 bases from J, with 23 bases in between. Germline V gene data show CDR1 as DFQATT and CDR2 as SNEGSKA (reference sequence). This CDR3 region has 16 residues. CDR3 region: CSAAQPLLRKTYGYTF. The CDR3 DNA is TGCAGTGCTGCCCAGCCGCTGCTTCGAAAGACCTATGGCTACACCTTC.

As to this clonotype: A read error may explain this, as a much larger clone is one base away. V and J are TRBV3-1 and TRBJ2-5; D is unresolved. Germline V gives CDR1 LGHDT, CDR2 YNNKEL (reference sequence). This CDR3 comprises 17 residues. Trimming pared 4 bases from V and 8 bases from J, leaving 26 bases between. CDR3: CASSLSSPISFSDTQYF. CDR3 DNA sequence: TGTGCCAGCAGCCTATCGAGTCCCATTTCTTTCTCTGATACCCAGTACTTC.

This clonotype has only a few counts. The CDR3 loop reads CSTKTSGRSPACYEQYV. As DNA, the CDR3 is TGCAGCACCAAAACGTCGGGAAGGTCCCCCGCTTGTTACGAGCAGTACGTC. This chain uses TRBV29-1 with TRBJ2-7, with a weak D call TRBD2 (5 bases). The CDR3 spans 17 residues. Trimming took 8 bases from V and 4 from J, leaving 30 bases between them. The germline V gene has CDR1 SQVTM and CDR2 ANQGSEA.

In regard to this clonotype: A much larger clone lies one base from this, so it may be a read error. The chain has TRBV11-2 and TRBJ2-2, with 8 bases identical to TRBD2. The CDR3 totals 15 residues. CDR1 is SGHAT and CDR2 is FQNNGV in the germline V gene. The CDR3 DNA reads TGTGCCGGCAGCTCTCGGACTAGCCCGCCCGGGGAGCTGTTTTTT. Its translation is CAGSSRTSPPGELFF. The whole variable domain, filled in from reference TRBV11-2 and TRBJ2-2, reads EAGVAQSPRYKIIEKRQSVAFWCNPISGHATLYWYQQILGQGPKLLIQFQNNGVVDDSQLPKDRFSAERLKGVDSTLKIQPAKLEDSAVYLCAGSSRTSPPGELFFGEGSRLTVL.

A remark on this clonotype: This may be a read error, as it is one base from a much larger clone. The chain uses TRBV12-2 and TRBJ1-2. TRBV12-2 is tagged as a pseudogene. CDR3 length equals 17 residues. The DNA of the CDR3 is TGTGCAGGTCGCTGCTGCGGGACTCCACGAAAGACCTATGGCTACACCTTC. As protein: CAGRCCGTPRKTYGYTF.